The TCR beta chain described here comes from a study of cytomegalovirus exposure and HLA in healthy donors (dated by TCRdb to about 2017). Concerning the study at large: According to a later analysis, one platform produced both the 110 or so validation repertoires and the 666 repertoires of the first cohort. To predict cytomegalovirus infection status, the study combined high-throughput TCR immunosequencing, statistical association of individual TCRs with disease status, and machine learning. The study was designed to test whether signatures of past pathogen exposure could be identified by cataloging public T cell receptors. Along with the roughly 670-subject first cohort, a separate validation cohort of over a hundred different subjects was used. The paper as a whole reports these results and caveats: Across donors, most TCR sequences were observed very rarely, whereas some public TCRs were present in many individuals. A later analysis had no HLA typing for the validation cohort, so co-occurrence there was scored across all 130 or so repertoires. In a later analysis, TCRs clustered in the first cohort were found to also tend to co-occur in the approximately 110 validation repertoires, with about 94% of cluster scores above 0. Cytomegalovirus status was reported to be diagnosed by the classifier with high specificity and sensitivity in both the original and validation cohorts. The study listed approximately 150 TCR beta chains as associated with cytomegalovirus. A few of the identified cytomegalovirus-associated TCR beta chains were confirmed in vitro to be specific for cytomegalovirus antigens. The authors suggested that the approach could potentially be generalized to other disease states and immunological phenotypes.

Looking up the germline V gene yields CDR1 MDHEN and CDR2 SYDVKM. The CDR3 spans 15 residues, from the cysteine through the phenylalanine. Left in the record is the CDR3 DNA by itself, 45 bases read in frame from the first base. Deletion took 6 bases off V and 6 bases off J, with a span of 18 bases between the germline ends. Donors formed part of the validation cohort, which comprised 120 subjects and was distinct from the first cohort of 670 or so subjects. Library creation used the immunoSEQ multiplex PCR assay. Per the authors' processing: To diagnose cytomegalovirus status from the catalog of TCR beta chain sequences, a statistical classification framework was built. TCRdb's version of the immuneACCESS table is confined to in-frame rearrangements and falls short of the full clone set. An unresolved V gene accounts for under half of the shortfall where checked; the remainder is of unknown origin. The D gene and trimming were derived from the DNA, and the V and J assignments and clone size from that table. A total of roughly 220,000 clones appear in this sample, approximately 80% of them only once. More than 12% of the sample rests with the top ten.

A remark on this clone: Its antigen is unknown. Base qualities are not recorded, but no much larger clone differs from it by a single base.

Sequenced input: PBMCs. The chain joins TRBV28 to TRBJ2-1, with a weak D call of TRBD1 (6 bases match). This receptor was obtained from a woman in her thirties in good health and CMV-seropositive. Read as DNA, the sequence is TGTGCCAGCAGGACGGGACAAGGGACCGTCAATGAGCAGTTCTTC. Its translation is CASRTGQGTVNEQFF.